The text below deals with one T cell receptor beta chain. The record originates from a study of blood T cell repertoires in COVID-19. Study at large: Sample material is recorded as cDNA or gDNA derived from T cells, B-cell-depleted T cells, or PBMCs.

Original processing notes: Amplification from reference gene primers served as the basis for estimated nucleated cell counts. Libraries were prepared by immunoSEQ multiplex PCR; TCRdb keeps only in-frame clonotypes and omits some of them. D and trimming were read from the DNA, whereas the V and J calls and clone size are those reported in that table. The sample yields 95,000 to 110,000 clones, roughly four fifths seen once. This receptor was taken from a woman aged 80 or over with active or convalescent COVID-19. The sample was peripheral blood.

The CDR3 reads CASRLGWGTGETDTQYF. CDR3 in DNA: TGTGCCAGCAGACTGGGGTGGGGGACAGGGGAAACAGATACGCAGTATTTT. This chain connects TRBV27 to TRBJ2-3, with TRBD1 matching over 10 bases. J lost 3 bases, V lost 6 bases, and 12 bases had no gene match. The V gene's germline CDR1 is MNHEY and CDR2 SMNVEV (reference sequence). The CDR3 spans 17 residues.